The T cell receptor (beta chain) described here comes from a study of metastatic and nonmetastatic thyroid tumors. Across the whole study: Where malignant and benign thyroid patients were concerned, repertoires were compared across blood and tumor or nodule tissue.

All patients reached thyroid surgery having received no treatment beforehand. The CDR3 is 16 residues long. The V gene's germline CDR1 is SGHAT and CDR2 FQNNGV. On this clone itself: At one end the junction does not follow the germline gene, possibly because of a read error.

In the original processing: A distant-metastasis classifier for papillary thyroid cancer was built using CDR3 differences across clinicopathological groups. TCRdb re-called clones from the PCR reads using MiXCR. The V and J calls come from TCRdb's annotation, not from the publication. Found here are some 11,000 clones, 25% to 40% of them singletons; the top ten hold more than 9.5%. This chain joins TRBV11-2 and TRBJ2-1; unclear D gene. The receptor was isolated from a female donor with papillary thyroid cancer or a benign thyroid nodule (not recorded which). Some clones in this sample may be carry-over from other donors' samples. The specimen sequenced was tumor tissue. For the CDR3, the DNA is TGTGCCAGCAGCTTAGGAGACATGGGTCCCTACAATGAACAGTTCTTC. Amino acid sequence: CASSLGDMGPYNEQFF.